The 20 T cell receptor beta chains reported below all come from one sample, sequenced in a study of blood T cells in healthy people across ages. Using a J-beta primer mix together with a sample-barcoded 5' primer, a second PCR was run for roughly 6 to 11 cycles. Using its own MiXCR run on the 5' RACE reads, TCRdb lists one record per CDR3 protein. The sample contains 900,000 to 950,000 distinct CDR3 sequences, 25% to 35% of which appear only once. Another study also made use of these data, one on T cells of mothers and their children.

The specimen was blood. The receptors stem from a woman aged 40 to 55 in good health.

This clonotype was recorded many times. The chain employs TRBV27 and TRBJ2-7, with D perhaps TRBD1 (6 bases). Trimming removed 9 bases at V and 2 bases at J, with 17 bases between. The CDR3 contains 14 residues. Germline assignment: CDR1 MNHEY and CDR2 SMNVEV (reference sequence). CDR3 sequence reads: CARHPGRGAYEQYF. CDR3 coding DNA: TGTGCCAGACACCCGGGCAGGGGTGCCTACGAGCAGTACTTC.

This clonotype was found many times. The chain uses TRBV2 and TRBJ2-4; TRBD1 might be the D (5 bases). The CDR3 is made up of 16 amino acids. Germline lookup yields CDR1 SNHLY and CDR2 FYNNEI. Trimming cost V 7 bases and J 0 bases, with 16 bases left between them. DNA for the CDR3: TGTGCCAGCACCCAGACAGAGATAATAGCCAAAAACATTCAGTACTTC. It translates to CASTQTEIIAKNIQYF.

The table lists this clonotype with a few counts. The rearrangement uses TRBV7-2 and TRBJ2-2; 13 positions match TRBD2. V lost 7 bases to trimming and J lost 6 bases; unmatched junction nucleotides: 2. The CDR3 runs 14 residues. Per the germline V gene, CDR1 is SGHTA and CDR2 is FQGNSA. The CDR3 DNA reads TGTGCCAGCACCGGACTAGCGGGGGCCGGGGAGCTGTTTTTT. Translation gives CASTGLAGAGELFF.

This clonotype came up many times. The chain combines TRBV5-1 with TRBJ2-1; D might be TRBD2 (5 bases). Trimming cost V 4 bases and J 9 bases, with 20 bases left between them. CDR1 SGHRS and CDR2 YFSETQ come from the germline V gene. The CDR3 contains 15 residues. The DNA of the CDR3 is TGCGCCAGCAGCCCCTTCGTGGGCAAGGCGGGTGAGCAGTTCTTC. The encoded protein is CASSPFVGKAGEQFF.

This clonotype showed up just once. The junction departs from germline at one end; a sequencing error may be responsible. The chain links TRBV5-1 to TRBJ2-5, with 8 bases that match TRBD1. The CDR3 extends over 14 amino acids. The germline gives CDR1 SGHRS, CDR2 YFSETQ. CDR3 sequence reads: CASSWAGQGETQYF. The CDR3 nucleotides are TGTGCCAGCAGCTGGGCCGGACAGGGAGAGACCCAGTACTTC. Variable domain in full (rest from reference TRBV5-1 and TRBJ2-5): KAGVTQTPRYLIKTRGQQVTLSCSPISGHRSVSWYQQTPGQGLQFLFEYFSETQRNKGNFPGRFSGRQFSNSRSEMNVSTLELGDSALYLCASSWAGQGETQYFGPGTRLLVL.

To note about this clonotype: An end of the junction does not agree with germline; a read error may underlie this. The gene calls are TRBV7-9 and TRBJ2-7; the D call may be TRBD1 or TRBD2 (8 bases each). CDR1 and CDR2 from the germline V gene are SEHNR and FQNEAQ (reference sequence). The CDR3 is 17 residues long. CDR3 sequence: CASNLSGSRGPSYEQYF. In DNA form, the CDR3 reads TGTGCCAGCAACTTAAGCGGGAGCAGGGGGCCTTCATACGAGCAGTACTTC.

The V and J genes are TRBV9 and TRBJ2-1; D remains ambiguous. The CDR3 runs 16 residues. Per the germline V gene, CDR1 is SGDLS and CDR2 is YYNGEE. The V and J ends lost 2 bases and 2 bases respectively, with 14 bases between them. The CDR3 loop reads CASSVGVNPTYNEQFF. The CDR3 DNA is TGTGCCAGCAGCGTTGGAGTGAATCCAACCTACAATGAGCAGTTCTTC.

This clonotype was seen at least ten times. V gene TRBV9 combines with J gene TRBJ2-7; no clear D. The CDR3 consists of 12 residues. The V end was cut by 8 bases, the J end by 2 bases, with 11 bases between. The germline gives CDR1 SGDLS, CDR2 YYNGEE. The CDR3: CASGKGPYEQYF. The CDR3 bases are TGTGCCAGTGGGAAGGGTCCCTACGAGCAGTACTTC.

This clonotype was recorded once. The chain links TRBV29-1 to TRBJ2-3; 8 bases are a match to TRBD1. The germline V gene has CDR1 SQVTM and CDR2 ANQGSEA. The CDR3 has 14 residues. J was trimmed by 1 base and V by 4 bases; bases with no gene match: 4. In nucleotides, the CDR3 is TGCAGCGTTGGGGGACAGGCCGGCACAGATACGCAGTATTTT. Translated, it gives CSVGGQAGTDTQYF.

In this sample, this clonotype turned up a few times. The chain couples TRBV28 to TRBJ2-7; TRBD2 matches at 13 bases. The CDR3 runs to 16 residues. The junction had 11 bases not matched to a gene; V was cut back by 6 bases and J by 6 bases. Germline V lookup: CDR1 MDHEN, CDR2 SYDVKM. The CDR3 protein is CASSPQTSGGATEQYF. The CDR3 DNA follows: TGTGCCAGCAGCCCCCAAACTAGCGGGGGGGCGACCGAGCAGTACTTC.

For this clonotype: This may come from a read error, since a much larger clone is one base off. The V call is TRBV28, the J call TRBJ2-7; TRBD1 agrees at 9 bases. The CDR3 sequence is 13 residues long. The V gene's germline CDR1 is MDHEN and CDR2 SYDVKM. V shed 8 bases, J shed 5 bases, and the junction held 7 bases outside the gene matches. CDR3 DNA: TGTGCCAGCCACCGGGACAGGGTCAACGAGCAGTACTTC. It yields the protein CASHRDRVNEQYF.

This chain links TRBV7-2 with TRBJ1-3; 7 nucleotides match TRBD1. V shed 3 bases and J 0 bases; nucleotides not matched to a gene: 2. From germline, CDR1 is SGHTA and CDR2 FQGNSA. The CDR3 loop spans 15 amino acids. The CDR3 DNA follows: TGTGCCAGCAGCTTTGGGGACAGCTCTGGAAACACCATATATTTT. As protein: CASSFGDSSGNTIYF.

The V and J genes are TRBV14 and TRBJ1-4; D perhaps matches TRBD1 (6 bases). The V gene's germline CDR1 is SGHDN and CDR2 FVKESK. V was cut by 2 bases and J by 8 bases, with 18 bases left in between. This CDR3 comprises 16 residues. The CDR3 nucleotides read TGTGCCAGCAGCCAAACCGGGACACTGATTGGGGAAAAACTGTTTTTT. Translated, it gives CASSQTGTLIGEKLFF.

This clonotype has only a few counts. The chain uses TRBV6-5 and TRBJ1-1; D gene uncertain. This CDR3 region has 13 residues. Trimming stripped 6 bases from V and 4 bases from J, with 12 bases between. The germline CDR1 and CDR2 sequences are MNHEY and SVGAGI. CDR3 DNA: TGTGCCAGCAGCCCGGGAAGCAGCACTGAAGCTTTCTTT. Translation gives CASSPGSSTEAFF.

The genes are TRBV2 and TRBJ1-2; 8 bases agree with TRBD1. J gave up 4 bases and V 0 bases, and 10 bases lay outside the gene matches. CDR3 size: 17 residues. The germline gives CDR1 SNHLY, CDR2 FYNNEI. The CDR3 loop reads CASSEAPRGTGFYGYTF. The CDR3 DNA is TGTGCCAGCAGTGAAGCCCCGAGAGGGACAGGTTTCTATGGCTACACCTTC.

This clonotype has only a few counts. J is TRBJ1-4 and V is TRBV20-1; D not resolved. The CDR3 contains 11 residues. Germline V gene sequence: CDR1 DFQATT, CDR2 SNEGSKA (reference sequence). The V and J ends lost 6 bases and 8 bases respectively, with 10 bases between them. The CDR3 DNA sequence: TGCAGTGCGAACAGTGGCGAAAAACTGTTTTTT. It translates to CSANSGEKLFF.

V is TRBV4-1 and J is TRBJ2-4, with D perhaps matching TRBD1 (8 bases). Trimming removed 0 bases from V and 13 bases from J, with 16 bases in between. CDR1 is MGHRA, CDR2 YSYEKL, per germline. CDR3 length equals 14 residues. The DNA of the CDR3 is TGCGCCAGCAGCCAAGAACAGGGGGGGACTGGGCAGTACTTC. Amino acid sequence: CASSQEQGGTGQYF.

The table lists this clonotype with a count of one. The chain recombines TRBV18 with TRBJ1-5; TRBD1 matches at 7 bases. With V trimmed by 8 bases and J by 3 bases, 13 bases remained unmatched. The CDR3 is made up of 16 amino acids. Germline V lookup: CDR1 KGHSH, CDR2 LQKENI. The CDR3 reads CASGHGDSQYNQPQHF. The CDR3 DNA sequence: TGTGCCAGCGGACACGGGGACAGTCAGTACAATCAGCCCCAGCATTTT.

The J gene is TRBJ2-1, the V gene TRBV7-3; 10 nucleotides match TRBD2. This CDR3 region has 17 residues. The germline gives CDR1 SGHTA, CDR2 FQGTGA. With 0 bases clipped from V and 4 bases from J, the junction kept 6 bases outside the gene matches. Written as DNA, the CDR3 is TGTGCCAGCAGCTTAACGGTCGGACTAGCGGAATACAATGAGCAGTTCTTC. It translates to CASSLTVGLAEYNEQFF. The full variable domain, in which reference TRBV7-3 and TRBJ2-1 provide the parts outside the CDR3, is GAGVSQTPSNKVTEKGKYVELRCDPISGHTALYWYRQSLGQGPEFLIYFQGTGAADDSGLPNDRFFAVRPEGSVSTLKIQRTERGDSAVYLCASSLTVGLAEYNEQFFGPGTRLTVL.

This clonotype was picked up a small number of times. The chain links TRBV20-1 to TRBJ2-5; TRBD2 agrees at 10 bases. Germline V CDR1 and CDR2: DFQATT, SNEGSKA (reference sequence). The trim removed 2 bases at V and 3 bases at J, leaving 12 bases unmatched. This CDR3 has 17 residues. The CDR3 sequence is CSARRASGGQMKETQYF. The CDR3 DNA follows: TGCAGTGCTAGACGGGCTAGCGGGGGACAGATGAAAGAGACCCAGTACTTC.